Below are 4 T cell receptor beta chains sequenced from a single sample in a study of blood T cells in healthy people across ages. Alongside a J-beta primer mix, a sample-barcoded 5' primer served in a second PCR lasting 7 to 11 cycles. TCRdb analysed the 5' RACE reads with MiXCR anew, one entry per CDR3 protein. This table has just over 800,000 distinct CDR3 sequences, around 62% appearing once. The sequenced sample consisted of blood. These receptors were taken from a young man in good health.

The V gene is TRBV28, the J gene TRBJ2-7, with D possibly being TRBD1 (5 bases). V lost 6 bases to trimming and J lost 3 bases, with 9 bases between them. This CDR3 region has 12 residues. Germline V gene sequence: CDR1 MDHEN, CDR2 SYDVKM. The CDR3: CASSRVYYEQYF. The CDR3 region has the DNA TGTGCCAGCAGCAGGGTCTACTACGAGCAGTACTTC.

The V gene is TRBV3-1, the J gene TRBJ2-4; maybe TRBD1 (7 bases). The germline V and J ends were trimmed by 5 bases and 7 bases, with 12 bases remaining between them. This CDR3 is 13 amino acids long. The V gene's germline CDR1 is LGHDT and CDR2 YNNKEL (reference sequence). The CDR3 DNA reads TGTGCCAGCAGCACTCAGGGGGGTAACATTCAGTACTTC. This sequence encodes CASSTQGGNIQYF.

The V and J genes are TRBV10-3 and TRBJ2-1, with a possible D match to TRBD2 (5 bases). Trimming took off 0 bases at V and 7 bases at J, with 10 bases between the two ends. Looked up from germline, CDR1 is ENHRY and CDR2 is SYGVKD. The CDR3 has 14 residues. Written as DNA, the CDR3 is TGTGCCATCAGTGAGTCCGGCGGGCGGAATGAGCAGTTCTTC. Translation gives CAISESGGRNEQFF.

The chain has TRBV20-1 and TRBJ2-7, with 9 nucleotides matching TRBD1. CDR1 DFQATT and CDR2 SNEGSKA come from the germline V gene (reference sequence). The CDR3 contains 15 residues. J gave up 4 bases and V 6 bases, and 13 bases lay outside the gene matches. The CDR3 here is CSAAYLGGQGYEQYF. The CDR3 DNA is TGCAGTGCAGCCTACCTGGGGGGACAGGGTTACGAGCAGTACTTC.